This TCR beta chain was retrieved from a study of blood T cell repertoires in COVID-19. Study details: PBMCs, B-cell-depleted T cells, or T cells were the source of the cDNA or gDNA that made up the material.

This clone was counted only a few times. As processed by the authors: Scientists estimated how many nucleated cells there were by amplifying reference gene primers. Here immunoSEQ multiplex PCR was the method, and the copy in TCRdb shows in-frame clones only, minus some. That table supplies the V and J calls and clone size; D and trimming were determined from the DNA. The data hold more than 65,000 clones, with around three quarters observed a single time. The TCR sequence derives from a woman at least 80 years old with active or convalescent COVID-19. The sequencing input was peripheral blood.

The chain's CDR3 is CASSQGQTYEQYF. CDR3 nucleotides: TGTGCCAGCAGCCAAGGACAGACCTACGAGCAGTACTTC. The gene calls are TRBV5-4 and TRBJ2-7, with TRBD1 as a possible D gene (6 bases). The CDR3 length is 13 residues. The germline V gene encodes CDR1 SGHNT and CDR2 YYREEE (reference sequence). The germline V and J ends were trimmed by 4 bases and 2 bases, with 10 bases remaining between them.